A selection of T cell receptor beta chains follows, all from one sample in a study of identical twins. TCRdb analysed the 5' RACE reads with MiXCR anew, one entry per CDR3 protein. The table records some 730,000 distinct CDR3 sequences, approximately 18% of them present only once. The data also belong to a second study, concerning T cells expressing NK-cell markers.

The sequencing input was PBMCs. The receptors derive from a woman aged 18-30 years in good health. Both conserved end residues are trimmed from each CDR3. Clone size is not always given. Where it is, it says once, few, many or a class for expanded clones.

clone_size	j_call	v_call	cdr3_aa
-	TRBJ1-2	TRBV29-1	SVDSQGGYGYT
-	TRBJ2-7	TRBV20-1	SAPGQEWNEQY
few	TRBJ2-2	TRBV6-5	ASSYRGLTGELF
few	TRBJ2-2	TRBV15	ATSNRWGRRNDPGGELF
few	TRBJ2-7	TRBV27	ASRTSGLADPYEQY
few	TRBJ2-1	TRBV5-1	ASRPGTSGANEQF
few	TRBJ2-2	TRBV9	ASSVEAGVAGELF
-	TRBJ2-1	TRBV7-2	ASTLSWPTGEQF
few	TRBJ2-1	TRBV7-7	ASSLGPTSYNEQF
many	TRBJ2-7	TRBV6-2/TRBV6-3	ASSSRTSGRRYEQY
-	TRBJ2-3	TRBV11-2	ASSYMGGDSTDTQY
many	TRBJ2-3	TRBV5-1	ASSSGTGGTDTQY
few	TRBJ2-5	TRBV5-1	ASSNGTGGYETQY
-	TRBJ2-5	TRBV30	AWSPGPGGEETQY
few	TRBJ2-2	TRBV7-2	ASSAGTSATGELF
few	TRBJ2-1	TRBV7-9	ASSSEPISGMIEQF
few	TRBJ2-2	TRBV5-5	ASSQAGANTGELF
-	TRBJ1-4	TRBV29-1	SATGTGGLVEKLF
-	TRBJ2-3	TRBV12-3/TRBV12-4	ASSFSASTDTQY
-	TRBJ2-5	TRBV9	ASNSRGLETQY
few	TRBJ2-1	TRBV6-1	ASRWLHNEQF
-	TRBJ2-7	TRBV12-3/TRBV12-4	ASSPDRAAYEQY
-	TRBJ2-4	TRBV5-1	ASSLNGGQDIQY
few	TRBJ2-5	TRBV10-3	AISESTSGGGTKTSQY
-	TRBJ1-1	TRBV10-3	AIKTGGYGTEAF
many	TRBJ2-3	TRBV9	ASSVSAGGNTDTQY
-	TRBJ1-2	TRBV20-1	SAVEGLGLVGYT
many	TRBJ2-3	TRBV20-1	SAGPGTLRTDTQY
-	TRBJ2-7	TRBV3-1	ASSQGLAGAYEQY
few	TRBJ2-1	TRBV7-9	ASSSAISGSGGNEQF
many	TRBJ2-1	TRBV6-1	AISRTSGDYNEQF
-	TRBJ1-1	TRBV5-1	ASSPRGQLNTEAF
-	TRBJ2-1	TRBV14	ASSDWTGVNEQF
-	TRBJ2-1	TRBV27	ASSFASSGRYNEQF
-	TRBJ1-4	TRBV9	ASSVATESEKLF
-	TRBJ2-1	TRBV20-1	SARSGIKNEQF
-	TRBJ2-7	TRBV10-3	AISDRRGTYEQY
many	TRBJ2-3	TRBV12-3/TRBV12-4	ASSLLVAGDATRDTQY
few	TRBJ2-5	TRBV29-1	SVVSGDPRETQY
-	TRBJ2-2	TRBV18	ASSPYEPLTGELF
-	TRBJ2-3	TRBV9	ASSVGSSADTQY
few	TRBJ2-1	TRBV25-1	ASSQSGEQF
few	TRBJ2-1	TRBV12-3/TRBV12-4	ASSPRGQNEQF
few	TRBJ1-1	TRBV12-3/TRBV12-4	ASSTGTGGTEAF
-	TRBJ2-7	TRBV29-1	SVRGQIYEQY
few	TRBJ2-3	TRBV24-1	ATSDLRTATRSDTQY
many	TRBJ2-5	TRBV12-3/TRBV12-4	ASRHPGRPGETQY
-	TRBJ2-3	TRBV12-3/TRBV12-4	ASRGRVRPTQY
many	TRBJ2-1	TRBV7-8	ASSLGLAATQF
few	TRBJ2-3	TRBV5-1	ASREAGHTDTQY
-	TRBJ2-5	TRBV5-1	ASSQGFGQGKKETQY
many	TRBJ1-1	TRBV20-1	SATQGDTLTF
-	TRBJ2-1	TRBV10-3	AISVVLAGGLWY
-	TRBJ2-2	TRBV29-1	SVVGYTTGELF
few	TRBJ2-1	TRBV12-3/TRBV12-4	ASSTSGNYNEQF
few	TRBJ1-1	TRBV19	ASSKDRATAEAF
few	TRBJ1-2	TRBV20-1	SARVGTGGGYGYT
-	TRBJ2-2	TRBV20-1	SARSGLGELF
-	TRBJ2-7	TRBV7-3	ASSLSSGGPNEQY
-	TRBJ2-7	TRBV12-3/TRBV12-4	ASSFGLAGGLYEQY